This entry lists 9 T cell receptor beta chains sequenced from one sample in a study of shared clonotypes between healthy human individuals. Sequencing used immunoSEQ multiplex PCR; TCRdb keeps in-frame clones, though not all of them. The table lists around 690,000 clones, 90% of them singletons. Sequencing was done on a sample of memory CD8+ T cells from PBMCs. Subset: CD45RO+ cells pooled with CCR7-negative TemRA cells. Receptor source: a man between 18 and 29 years old in good health. Some clones in this sample may be carry-over from other donors' samples.

The V and J genes are TRBV11-2 and TRBJ2-1; the match to TRBD2 covers 11 bases. The V segment lost 4 bases and the J segment 0 bases; nucleotides outside the gene matches: 5. Germline V gene data show CDR1 as SGHAT and CDR2 as FQNNGV. This CDR3 has 17 residues. CDR3 amino acids: CASSSGLAENSYNEQFF. The CDR3 bases are TGTGCCAGCAGCTCGGGACTAGCGGAGAACTCCTACAATGAGCAGTTCTTC.

The J gene is TRBJ2-7, the V gene TRBV30, with D tentatively TRBD2 (5 bases). V lost 5 bases and J 3 bases, leaving 20 bases between the germline ends. CDR3 length equals 15 residues. Germline CDR1 and CDR2: GTSNPN and SVGIG (reference sequence). The CDR3, as DNA: TGTGCCTGGGCCCGGGATGTTATTAGTGGCTACGAGCAGTACTTC. It translates to CAWARDVISGYEQYF.

The chain couples TRBV5-1 to TRBJ1-5; TRBD1 matches at 9 bases. CDR3 size: 21 residues. V lost 4 bases to trimming and J lost 3 bases; unmatched junction nucleotides: 23. From germline, CDR1 is SGHRS and CDR2 YFSETQ. The CDR3 reads CASSHGTGKQGVPPPNQPQHF. CDR3 in DNA: TGCGCCAGCAGCCACGGGACAGGGAAACAAGGGGTCCCCCCTCCCAATCAGCCCCAGCATTTT.

J is TRBJ1-1 and V is TRBV14; TRBD1 aligns across 8 bases. V was clipped by 0 bases and J by 2 bases; unmatched bases: 8. The CDR3 has 17 amino acids. CDR1 is SGHDN, CDR2 FVKESK, per germline. CDR3 in amino acids: CASSQDNITGGNTEAFF. Here the CDR3 DNA reads TGTGCCAGCAGCCAAGATAATATTACAGGGGGTAACACTGAAGCTTTCTTT.

CDR3 in amino acids: CASSFSEPRSEKLFF. DNA for the CDR3: TGTGCCAGCAGCTTTAGTGAGCCAAGGAGCGAAAAACTGTTTTTT. This chain links TRBV7-9 with TRBJ1-4; the D is unclear. CDR3 length: 15 residues. Trimming left V 3 bases short and J 8 bases short, with 16 bases between. The germline V gene encodes CDR1 SEHNR and CDR2 FQNEAQ (reference sequence).

V is TRBV10-3 and J is TRBJ1-2, with D perhaps TRBD1 (5 bases). Trimming pared 2 bases from V and 4 bases from J, leaving 14 bases between. Germline V gene data show CDR1 as ENHRY and CDR2 as SYGVKD. This CDR3 is built from 15 residues. The CDR3 loop is CAISETGPLGYGYTF. The CDR3 DNA reads as TGTGCCATCAGTGAGACGGGGCCTCTAGGCTATGGCTACACCTTC.

CDR3 DNA: TGTGCCAGCAGTTACTCGAGCCAGGGGTACTACGAGCAGTACTTC. Protein: CASSYSSQGYYEQYF. The chain combines TRBV6-5 with TRBJ2-7; maybe TRBD1 (6 bases). CDR1 and CDR2 (germline): MNHEY, SVGAGI. V lost 0 bases and J 3 bases, leaving 12 bases between the germline ends. The CDR3 sequence is 15 residues long.

The rearrangement links TRBV2 to TRBJ2-7, with TRBD2 identical over 10 bases. V dropped 10 bases and J dropped 2; count of bases not matched to a gene: 11. Germline CDR1 and CDR2: SNHLY and FYNNEI. The CDR3 loop spans 15 amino acids. The CDR3 region has the DNA TGTGCCACCCTCCGGACTAGCGGAGGGACCTACGAGCAGTACTTC. This translates into CATLRTSGGTYEQYF.

The chain recombines TRBV11-1 with TRBJ2-7; the match to TRBD2 covers 8 bases. Germline lookup yields CDR1 SGHAT and CDR2 FQDESV (reference sequence). The CDR3 extends over 16 amino acids. V shed 5 bases, J shed 3 bases, and the junction held 12 bases outside the gene matches. The CDR3 DNA reads as TGTGCCAGCAGCCCGGGGGGGCCGCCTCGATTCTACGAGCAGTACTTC. Translation: CASSPGGPPRFYEQYF.